One sample yielded the 24 T cell receptor beta chains listed below, sequenced in a study of blood T cell repertoires in COVID-19. Profiling relied on immunoSEQ multiplex PCR, and the TCRdb table lists in-frame clones only, not all of them. Of about 240,000 clones in the sample, roughly 80% were seen once. Sequenced: peripheral blood. The receptors were gathered from a woman aged 80 or over with acute or convalescent COVID-19.

CDR3 protein: CASIHGSQGHGNQPQHF. The CDR3 bases are TGTGCCAGCATCCACGGCTCACAGGGCCATGGGAATCAGCCCCAGCATTTT. The chain combines TRBV6-9 with TRBJ1-5; tentatively, D is TRBD1 (6 bases). There are 17 residues in the CDR3. CDR1 and CDR2 (germline): MNHGY, SVAAGI. V was shortened by 7 bases and J by 4 bases, with 23 bases between the two germline ends.

This chain connects TRBV7-9 to TRBJ1-1; D is perhaps TRBD1 (5 bases). The CDR3 totals 14 residues. The germline V gene has CDR1 SEHNR and CDR2 FQNEAQ (reference sequence). Trimming shortened V by 4 bases and J by 4 bases, and 13 bases separated the two germline ends. CDR3 residues: CASSSQGVITEAFF. CDR3 in DNA: TGTGCCAGCAGCTCCCAAGGGGTCATCACTGAAGCTTTCTTT.

A remark on this clone: Other DNA variants within this sample encode the same CDR3. CDR3 sequence (DNA): TGTGCCAGCAGCTTGGGCCAGGGCTATAATTCACCCCTCCACTTT. This encodes CASSLGQGYNSPLHF. The J gene is TRBJ1-6, the V gene TRBV5-4, with D perhaps TRBD1 (5 bases). The V gene lost 0 bases and the J gene lost 3 bases, with 7 bases spanning the gap. CDR3 length: 15 amino acids. Germline CDR1 is SGHNT and CDR2 is YYREEE (reference sequence).

The V and J genes are TRBV4-1 and TRBJ1-1; D not resolved. The CDR3 length is 15 residues. Trimming stripped 2 bases from V and 8 bases from J, with 18 bases between. Germline CDR1 is MGHRA and CDR2 is YSYEKL. CDR3 in DNA: TGCGCCAGCAGCCAACCATTACCCGGGGTAACAGAAGCTTTCTTT. Translation gives CASSQPLPGVTEAFF.

This chain joins TRBV5-1 and TRBJ2-1, with D possibly matching TRBD1 (6 bases). Trimming took off 4 bases at V and 0 bases at J, with 11 bases between the two ends. Germline CDR1 is SGHRS and CDR2 is YFSETQ. CDR3 length: 15 amino acids. The CDR3, as DNA: TGCGCCAGCAGCCCCACAGGGATCTCCTACAATGAGCAGTTCTTC. Protein sequence: CASSPTGISYNEQFF.

V gene TRBV10-1 combines with J gene TRBJ2-1; 8 bases line up with TRBD2. Germline V gene lookup returns CDR1 WNHNN and CDR2 SYGVQD (reference sequence). This CDR3 is 17 amino acids long. V lost 1 base and J lost 1; bases outside the gene matches: 6. As DNA, the CDR3 is TGCGCCAGCAGTGAGTTGGCCAGCGGGGGTTCCTACAATGAGCAGTTCTTC. It encodes CASSELASGGSYNEQFF.

The rearrangement joins TRBV2 to TRBJ1-1; D is perhaps TRBD1 (6 bases). V was shortened by 4 bases and J by 4 bases, with 13 bases between the two germline ends. CDR1 is SNHLY, CDR2 FYNNEI, per germline. The CDR3 extends over 14 amino acids. The CDR3 DNA reads as TGTGCCAGCAGTGTTGGGGGCGGACCCACTGAAGCTTTCTTT. Translation gives CASSVGGGPTEAFF.

The rearrangement uses TRBV5-1 and TRBJ2-6, with 9 bases aligning to TRBD1. Germline CDR1 reads SGHRS; CDR2 reads YFSETQ. The V segment lost 0 bases and the J segment 1 base; nucleotides outside the gene matches: 5. The CDR3 covers 18 residues. The CDR3 here is CASSLGPGTGSGANVLTF. The CDR3 DNA reads TGCGCCAGCAGCTTGGGGCCCGGGACAGGGTCTGGGGCCAACGTCCTGACTTTC.

J is TRBJ2-5 and V is TRBV12-3 or TRBV12-4; D is unresolved. V dropped 5 bases and J dropped 5 bases, with 6 bases sitting between them. The CDR3 runs 11 residues. CDR3 protein: CASSDTETQYF. CDR3 DNA sequence: TGTGCCAGCAGTGACACGGAGACCCAGTACTTC.

CDR3 protein: CATSSQIQRGGYNEQFF. For the CDR3, the DNA is TGTGCCACCAGCAGTCAGATTCAGCGGGGGGGATACAATGAGCAGTTCTTC. V and J are TRBV15 and TRBJ2-1; 10 bases fit TRBD2. This CDR3 has 17 residues. V shed 3 bases and J 4 bases; nucleotides not matched to a gene: 9. From germline, CDR1 is LNHNV and CDR2 YYDKDF (reference sequence).

V gene TRBV2 combines with J gene TRBJ2-7; 10 bases line up with TRBD1. The CDR3 has 14 amino acids. Germline V gene lookup returns CDR1 SNHLY and CDR2 FYNNEI. The V segment lost 6 bases and the J segment 1 base; nucleotides outside the gene matches: 3. The CDR3 is CASRGQGSSYEQYF. The CDR3 region has the DNA TGTGCCAGCAGGGGACAGGGGTCTTCCTACGAGCAGTACTTC.

The chain links TRBV11-1 to TRBJ1-3; 7 nucleotides agree with TRBD1. The CDR3 has 16 residues. The junction had 5 bases not matched to a gene; V was cut back by 3 bases and J by 0 bases. Germline CDR1 is SGHAT and CDR2 is FQDESV (reference sequence). The CDR3 spells CASSLAGQFSGNTIYF. CDR3 bases: TGTGCCAGCAGCTTGGCGGGACAGTTCTCTGGAAACACCATATATTTT.

The V call is TRBV5-1, the J call TRBJ1-2, with D unresolved. Germline values: CDR1 SGHRS, CDR2 YFSETQ. V gave up 0 bases and J gave up 1 base, with 4 bases separating them. The CDR3 has 13 residues. The CDR3 loop reads CASSLGGNYGYTF. CDR3 coding DNA: TGCGCCAGCAGCTTGGGCGGTAACTATGGCTACACCTTC. The entire variable domain, with the rest obtained from reference TRBV5-1 and TRBJ1-2, is as follows: KAGVTQTPRYLIKTRGQQVTLSCSPISGHRSVSWYQQTPGQGLQFLFEYFSETQRNKGNFPGRFSGRQFSNSRSEMNVSTLELGDSALYLCASSLGGNYGYTFGSGTRLTVV.

The chain combines TRBV5-1 with TRBJ1-4; the match to TRBD1 covers 9 bases. Per the germline V gene, CDR1 is SGHRS and CDR2 is YFSETQ. J lost 8 bases, V lost 3 bases, and 11 bases had no gene match. The CDR3 runs to 16 residues. Here the CDR3 DNA reads TGCGCCAGCAGCTCCGGTGGACAGGGGATGAGGGAAAAACTGTTTTTT. It translates to CASSSGGQGMREKLFF.

J is TRBJ1-3 and V is TRBV6-6; D not certain. V gave up 5 bases and J gave up 3 bases, with 17 bases separating them. Germline CDR1 reads MNHNY; CDR2 reads SVGAGI (reference sequence). This CDR3 contains 16 residues. The CDR3 loop is CASSRTSPGIGNTIYF. DNA of the CDR3: TGTGCCAGCAGTCGAACATCGCCGGGAATTGGAAACACCATATATTTT.

The rearrangement links TRBV12-3 or TRBV12-4 to TRBJ2-2, with 8 bases fitting TRBD1. The CDR3 contains 13 residues. V shed 5 bases, J shed 7 bases, and the junction held 3 bases outside the gene matches. This chain's CDR3 is CASSQDRGGELFF. Written as DNA, the CDR3 is TGTGCCAGCAGTCAAGACAGGGGCGGGGAGCTGTTTTTT.

The chain is built from TRBV30 and TRBJ2-1; D not resolved. From germline, CDR1 is GTSNPN and CDR2 SVGIG (reference sequence). The CDR3 covers 11 residues. V was shortened by 2 bases and J by 8 bases, with 7 bases between the two germline ends. CDR3 in DNA: TGTGCCTGGAGTCCCCAGGATGAGCAGTTCTTC. Protein: CAWSPQDEQFF.

This clone was observed once. The chain is built from TRBV5-1 and TRBJ1-1; D uncertain. Germline V gene data show CDR1 as SGHRS and CDR2 as YFSETQ. CDR3 size: 16 residues. V was clipped by 0 bases and J by 1 base, with 13 bases between them. Here the CDR3 DNA reads TGCGCCAGCAGCTTGGATGGCAGGTCAGGGAACACTGAAGCTTTCTTT. It codes for CASSLDGRSGNTEAFF.

This clone was counted between two and nine times. The chain is built from TRBV5-4 and TRBJ2-1; 12 nucleotides align to TRBD2. This CDR3 is built from 14 residues. Per germline, CDR1 SGHNT and CDR2 YYREEE (reference sequence). Trimming removed 4 bases from V and 8 bases from J; junction bases left unmatched: 4. The DNA of the CDR3 is TGTGCCAGCAGCCCTAGCGGGGGGGTCTATGAGCAGTTCTTC. It encodes CASSPSGGVYEQFF.

V and J are TRBV5-1 and TRBJ1-1; the match to TRBD1 covers 7 bases. In germline, CDR1 is SGHRS, CDR2 YFSETQ. V gave up 3 bases and J gave up 1 base; unmatched junction bases: 6. The CDR3 spans 15 residues. This CDR3 reads CASSSGQLRNTEAFF. DNA of the CDR3: TGCGCCAGCAGCTCGGGACAGTTGAGGAACACTGAAGCTTTCTTT.

The chain uses TRBV6-5 and TRBJ1-1, with unresolved D. The CDR3 is made up of 13 amino acids. V lost 5 bases and J 5 bases, leaving 12 bases between the germline ends. Germline CDR1 and CDR2: MNHEY and SVGAGI. CDR3 DNA: TGTGCCAGCAGTCCCCCCCCCTTTACTGAAGCTTTCTTT. Translating it yields CASSPPPFTEAFF.

This clone was recorded at least ten times. The CDR3 protein is CASRAGGRSTDTQYF. The DNA for the CDR3 is TGTGCCAGCAGGGCGGGGGGGCGGAGCACAGATACGCAGTATTTT. The chain has TRBV7-3 and TRBJ2-3; 9 bases fit TRBD2. Trimming took 6 bases from V and 0 from J; bases not matched to a gene: 4. Germline loops: CDR1 SGHTA, CDR2 FQGTGA. The CDR3 has 15 residues. Based on the CDR3 plus reference TRBV7-3 and TRBJ2-3, the full variable domain is GAGVSQTPSNKVTEKGKYVELRCDPISGHTALYWYRQSLGQGPEFLIYFQGTGAADDSGLPNDRFFAVRPEGSVSTLKIQRTERGDSAVYLCASRAGGRSTDTQYFGPGTRLTVL.

V is TRBV6-6 and J is TRBJ2-5; D unresolved. V gave up 0 bases and J gave up 2 bases, with 7 bases separating them. Germline lookup yields CDR1 MNHNY and CDR2 SVGAGI (reference sequence). The CDR3 is 14 amino acids. CDR3 loop: CASSYSPRQETQYF. CDR3 in DNA: TGTGCCAGCAGTTACTCGCCCAGGCAAGAGACCCAGTACTTC.

The rearrangement joins TRBV3-1 (or the pseudogene TRBV3-2) to TRBJ1-2; D is perhaps TRBD1 (6 bases). The V gene's germline CDR1 is LGHDT and CDR2 YNNKEL (reference sequence). V lost 3 bases, J lost 8 bases, and 13 bases lay in between. The CDR3 totals 13 residues. The DNA of the CDR3 is TGTGCCAGCAGCCAGGGGGCCCAAGCAGGCTACACCTTC. This sequence encodes CASSQGAQAGYTF.